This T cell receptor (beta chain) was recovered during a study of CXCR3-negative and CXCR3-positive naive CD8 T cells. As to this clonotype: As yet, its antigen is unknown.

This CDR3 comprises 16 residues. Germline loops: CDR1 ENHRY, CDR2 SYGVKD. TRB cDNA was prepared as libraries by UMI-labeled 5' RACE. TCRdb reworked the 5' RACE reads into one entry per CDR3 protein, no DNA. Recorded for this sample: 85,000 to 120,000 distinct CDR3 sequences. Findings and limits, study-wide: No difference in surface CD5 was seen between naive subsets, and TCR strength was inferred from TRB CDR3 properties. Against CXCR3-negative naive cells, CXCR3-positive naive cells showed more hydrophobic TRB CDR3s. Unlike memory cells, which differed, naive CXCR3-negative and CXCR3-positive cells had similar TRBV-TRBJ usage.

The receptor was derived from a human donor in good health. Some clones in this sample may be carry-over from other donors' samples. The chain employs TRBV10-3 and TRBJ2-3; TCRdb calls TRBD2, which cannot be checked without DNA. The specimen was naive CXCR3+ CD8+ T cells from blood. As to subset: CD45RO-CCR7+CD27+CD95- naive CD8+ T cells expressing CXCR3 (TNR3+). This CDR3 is CAISGVSGGAADTQYF.